This entry is about one T cell receptor beta chain. These data are taken from a study of blood T cell repertoires in COVID-19. The table came from immunoSEQ multiplex PCR; TCRdb's copy has only in-frame clones and leaves some out. Of around 100,000 clones listed, about four fifths are singletons. The sample consisted of peripheral blood. This sequence was found in an elderly man with COVID-19, enrolled during active disease.

DNA for the CDR3: TGTGCCTGGAGGGCGGGAGGGGGAGATACGCAGTATTTT. It is translated as CAWRAGGGDTQYF. V usage is TRBV30 and J usage is TRBJ2-3; TRBD2 agrees at 9 bases. The J segment lost 5 bases and the V segment lost 3 bases, leaving 3 bases of the junction unmatched. This CDR3 is 13 amino acids long. Germline CDR1 is GTSNPN and CDR2 is SVGIG (reference sequence).